Below, 19 T cell receptor beta chains from the same sample are listed, as sequenced in a study of T cell changes during pregnancy in multiple sclerosis (dated by TCRdb to between 2018 and 2021). Libraries were made using the immunoSEQ multiplex PCR assay. TCRdb's version of the immuneACCESS table is confined to in-frame rearrangements and falls short of the full clone set. An unresolved V gene accounts for under half of the shortfall where checked; the remainder is of unknown origin. The sample records over 90,000 clones, under 95% of which are singletons. Approximately 0.99% of the sample goes to the ten largest clones. The sequenced sample was peripheral blood, obtained before pregnancy. These TCRs come from a female donor with multiple sclerosis, enrolled in a pregnancy study.

The chain recombines TRBV5-1 with TRBJ1-1, with 10 bases aligning to TRBD1. CDR1 is SGHRS, CDR2 YFSETQ, per germline. Trimming at V came to 4 bases and at J to 1 base, leaving 4 bases not matched to a gene. This CDR3 region has 15 residues. CDR3 protein: CASSTTGGRNTEAFF. The DNA of the CDR3 is TGCGCCAGCAGCACGACAGGGGGCCGGAACACTGAAGCTTTCTTT.

V gene TRBV7-8 combines with J gene TRBJ2-2; D is perhaps TRBD1 (7 bases). The CDR3 has 15 residues. CDR1 is SGHVS, CDR2 FQNEAQ, per germline. The V and J ends lost 7 bases and 2 bases respectively, with 14 bases between them. The CDR3 DNA reads as TGTGCCAGCACCGTGCGGGACAGAAACACCGGGGAGCTGTTTTTT. Amino acid sequence: CASTVRDRNTGELFF. Full variable domain (outside the CDR3, taken from reference TRBV7-8 and TRBJ2-2): GAGVSQSPRYKVAKRGQDVALRCDPISGHVSLFWYQQALGQGPEFLTYFQNEAQLDKSGLPSDRFFAERPEGSVSTLKIQRTQQEDSAVYLCASTVRDRNTGELFFGEGSRLTVL.

The chain joins TRBV15 to TRBJ2-7; TRBD1 might be the D (6 bases). V gave up 5 bases and J gave up 6 bases, with 17 bases separating them. Germline V gives CDR1 LNHNV, CDR2 YYDKDF (reference sequence). The CDR3 contains 14 residues. CDR3 amino acids: CATSQRKTGSEQYF. CDR3 sequence (DNA): TGTGCCACCAGCCAGAGGAAAACAGGGAGCGAGCAGTACTTC.

The chain couples TRBV7-2 to TRBJ2-7; possible D gene TRBD2, 6 bases. The CDR3 is made up of 14 amino acids. Germline V gene data show CDR1 as SGHTA and CDR2 as FQGNSA. The V end lost 1 base, the J end lost 3 bases, and 10 bases lay between the germline ends. The CDR3 region is CASSLVGGYYEQYF. The CDR3 nucleotides are TGTGCCAGCAGCTTAGTGGGGGGATACTACGAGCAGTACTTC.

This clone was observed a handful of times. This chain joins TRBV7-2 and TRBJ1-2; the D gene is possibly TRBD1 (5 bases). The germline V gene has CDR1 SGHTA and CDR2 FQGNSA. V was trimmed by 1 base and J by 2 bases, leaving 8 bases between them. This CDR3 has 14 amino acids. Here the CDR3 reads CASSLGPGNYGYTF. The DNA of the CDR3 is TGTGCCAGCAGCTTAGGCCCAGGGAACTATGGCTACACCTTC.

This chain connects TRBV27 to TRBJ2-7, with TRBD1 matching 10 bases. The CDR3 is 17 amino acids. Trimming at V came to 0 bases and at J to 4 bases, leaving 9 bases not matched to a gene. CDR1 and CDR2 from the germline V gene are MNHEY and SMNVEV (reference sequence). The CDR3 region has the DNA TGTGCCAGCAGTTTATCCCCCGGACAGGGGGGGAAATACGAGCAGTACTTC. As protein: CASSLSPGQGGKYEQYF.

V is TRBV27 and J is TRBJ2-3, with 8 bases fitting TRBD2. Germline V CDR1 and CDR2: MNHEY, SMNVEV (reference sequence). This CDR3 is built from 15 residues. Trimming took 8 bases from V and 0 from J; bases not matched to a gene: 7. The CDR3 DNA is TGTGCCAGCCTCTCCGGGAGGGCTAGCACAGATACGCAGTATTTT. It is translated as CASLSGRASTDTQYF.

V is TRBV6-1 and J is TRBJ1-5; no clear D. Between the trimmed V and J ends, which lost 3 bases and 0 bases, there was a span of 9 bases. Per the germline V gene, CDR1 is MNHNS and CDR2 is SASEGT. The CDR3 has 15 residues. The chain's CDR3 is CASSDRMYSNQPQHF. The CDR3 coding sequence is TGTGCCAGCAGTGACAGAATGTATAGCAATCAGCCCCAGCATTTT.

The chain has TRBV7-2 and TRBJ1-1; perhaps TRBD1 as D (6 bases). The V gene lost 2 bases and the J gene lost 7 bases, with 17 bases spanning the gap. The germline V gene has CDR1 SGHTA and CDR2 FQGNSA. The length of the CDR3 is 15 residues. The CDR3 sequence: CASSLSRGAVDEAFF. CDR3 DNA: TGTGCCAGCAGCTTATCTCGGGGGGCGGTTGATGAAGCTTTCTTT.

The chain couples TRBV27 to TRBJ2-1; maybe TRBD2 (6 bases). V was pared by 3 bases and J by 7 bases, with 22 bases between. The germline V gene encodes CDR1 MNHEY and CDR2 SMNVEV (reference sequence). The CDR3 covers 17 residues. This CDR3 is CASSFTRGSRAGNEQFF. DNA of the CDR3: TGTGCCAGCAGTTTTACCCGGGGGAGTCGTGCGGGGAATGAGCAGTTCTTC.

The chain combines TRBV11-3 with TRBJ2-1; 15 bases line up with TRBD2. The length of the CDR3 is 18 residues. The ends lost 5 bases at V and 1 base at J; junction bases unmatched: 6. The germline CDR1 and CDR2 sequences are SGHNT and YENEEA. DNA for the CDR3: TGTGCCAGCAGCATCGGACTAGCGGGAGGGGAGTCCTACAATGAGCAGTTCTTC. It encodes CASSIGLAGGESYNEQFF.

The genes are TRBV9 and TRBJ2-7, with TRBD2 matching over 13 bases. J gave up 4 bases and V 4 bases, and 17 bases lay outside the gene matches. The CDR3 has 19 residues. Germline V gives CDR1 SGDLS, CDR2 YYNGEE. The CDR3 nucleotides read TGTGCCAGCAGCACCCGGGGGGCCGGGACTAGCGGGAACCCTTACGAGCAGTACTTC. Translation: CASSTRGAGTSGNPYEQYF.

The chain couples TRBV4-2 to TRBJ2-3; D might be TRBD2 (5 bases). Per the germline V gene, CDR1 is LGHNA and CDR2 is YNFKEQ. V lost 4 bases, J lost 1 base, and 9 bases lay in between. The CDR3 totals 14 residues. CDR3 in amino acids: CASSPRGRTDTQYF. Written as DNA, the CDR3 is TGTGCCAGCAGCCCCCGAGGGCGCACAGATACGCAGTATTTT.

The V gene is TRBV5-4, the J gene TRBJ2-7, with TRBD2 identical over 7 bases. Germline values: CDR1 SGHNT, CDR2 YYREEE (reference sequence). V shed 3 bases, J shed 6 bases, and the junction held 18 bases outside the gene matches. The CDR3 spans 17 residues. The chain's CDR3 is CASSSTPGAGVIVEQYF. The DNA for the CDR3 is TGTGCCAGCAGCTCCACGCCCGGGGCGGGAGTAATCGTCGAGCAGTACTTC.

The V and J genes are TRBV7-9 and TRBJ1-3; a possible D gene is TRBD1 (6 bases). The CDR3 has 14 amino acids. Germline V CDR1 and CDR2: SEHNR, FQNEAQ (reference sequence). The V gene lost 6 bases and the J gene lost 0 bases, with 9 bases spanning the gap. The CDR3 bases are TGTGCCAGCAGGAAGGACAGCTCTGGAAACACCATATATTTT. It codes for CASRKDSSGNTIYF.

V and J are TRBV4-1 and TRBJ2-6; 7 positions match TRBD1. Germline V lookup: CDR1 MGHRA, CDR2 YSYEKL. The CDR3 contains 16 residues. V shed 5 bases and J 4 bases; nucleotides not matched to a gene: 8. CDR3 nucleotides: TGCGCCAGCAGCTACAGGGGAAGTTCCGGGGCCAACGTCCTGACTTTC. Translation gives CASSYRGSSGANVLTF.

This chain links TRBV19 with TRBJ1-5; D gene unclear. Germline V gene lookup returns CDR1 LNHDA and CDR2 SQIVND (reference sequence). The CDR3 spans 14 residues. Trimming left V 5 bases short and J 4 bases short, with 12 bases between. The CDR3 here is CASSQISINQPQHF. The CDR3 DNA reads as TGTGCCAGTAGTCAGATCTCCATAAATCAGCCCCAGCATTTT.

The genes are TRBV30 and TRBJ2-3; D may be TRBD2 (5 bases). The CDR3 covers 15 residues. Trimming took off 2 bases at V and 2 bases at J, with 14 bases between the two ends. CDR1 and CDR2 (germline): GTSNPN, SVGIG (reference sequence). CDR3: CAWSKWERHTDTQYF. In nucleotides, the CDR3 is TGTGCCTGGAGTAAGTGGGAGAGGCACACAGATACGCAGTATTTT.

This chain links TRBV25-1 with TRBJ2-1; 9 nucleotides align to TRBD2. The V gene's germline CDR1 is MGHDK and CDR2 SYGVNS. Unmatched junction bases numbered 10, after V lost 5 bases and J lost 8 bases. The CDR3 runs 15 residues. CDR3 region: CASSRGGRAGYEQFF. The CDR3 DNA follows: TGTGCCAGCAGTAGGGGCGGGAGGGCCGGTTATGAGCAGTTCTTC.